This TCR beta chain was profiled in a study of shared clonotypes between healthy human individuals. Study-wide results and limits: Clonotypes which were not shared had lower generation probabilities than clonotypes that all four donors shared.

Generated by immunoSEQ multiplex PCR, the TCRdb table keeps only in-frame clones and is missing some. The data contain hundreds of thousands of clones, around 67% of them singletons. Only a few counts were recorded for this clone. Its target is unknown. Other nucleotide sequences in the sample specify the same CDR3. Germline values: CDR1 SGHRS, CDR2 YFSETQ. V was clipped by 1 base and J by 5 bases, with 9 bases between them. The CDR3 totals 13 residues. It was into CD45RA+ naive and CD45RA-negative memory subsets that the CD4+ cells were split. The chain couples TRBV5-1 to TRBJ1-1; possible D gene TRBD1, 6 bases. The TCR comes from a woman younger than 45 in good health. Specimen: memory CD4+ T cells sorted from blood. As for subset: CD45RA-negative fraction. The CDR3 loop is CASSLKGGTEAFF. The CDR3 nucleotides read TGCGCCAGCAGCTTGAAGGGGGGGACTGAAGCTTTCTTT.